The text below deals with one T cell receptor beta chain. Antigen specificity is unknown. TCRdb's table, derived via immunoSEQ multiplex PCR, lists solely in-frame clones and lacks some. The profile shows around 80,000 clones, around 88% of them singletons. These data belong to a study of OX40 agonist ivuxolimab in advanced cancers. General observations from the study: Expanded clones were, on average, more numerous among CD8+ T cells than CD4+.

V was pared by 8 bases and J by 8 bases, with 9 bases between. The length of the CDR3 is 10 residues. CDR1 is LNHDA, CDR2 SQIVND, per germline (reference sequence). This clonotype originated in an adult with an advanced solid tumor such as melanoma, head and neck, liver or kidney cancer. The source material was CD4+ or CD8+ T cells sorted from blood, sampled in a trial of the OX40 agonist ivuxolimab. The chain recombines TRBV19 with TRBJ1-2; the D gene is possibly TRBD1 (5 bases). In DNA form, the CDR3 reads TGTGCCAGTCGCAGGGACGGCTACACCTTC. Translation gives CASRRDGYTF.